Listed here are 2 T cell receptor beta chains from one sample, sequenced in a study of glioma-infiltrating T cells. Using RNA template, CDR3s of TCR alpha and beta were amplified with iRepertoire arm-PCR. TCRdb re-called the multiplex PCR reads with MiXCR, one entry per CDR3 protein. This table has around 390,000 distinct CDR3 sequences, 35% to 45% appearing once. The sample comprised glioma tissue, nonneoplastic brain tissue, or PBMCs (not recorded which). Receptors originate from a human donor with low-grade glioma or glioblastoma, undergoing nonglioma brain surgery, or in good health (not recorded which).

This clonotype is a singleton in its sample. A read error may be the cause here, since a much bigger clone is one base away. The CDR3 does not close with the conserved phenylalanine or tryptophan, likely indicating a read error. The rearrangement links TRBV4-2 to TRBJ2-3; TRBD2 aligns across 14 bases. Germline V gene sequence: CDR1 LGHNA, CDR2 YNFKEQ. V trimming: 4 bases; J trimming: 5 bases; junction bases outside the gene matches: 5. This CDR3 spans 16 amino acids. CDR3: CASSPGLAGAIDTQYL. CDR3 bases: TGTGCCAGCAGCCCGGGACTAGCGGGAGCCATAGATACGCAGTATCTT.

The chain combines TRBV29-1 with TRBJ1-1; 9 nucleotides match TRBD1. The CDR3 has 13 residues. The germline gives CDR1 SQVTM, CDR2 ANQGSEA. After removal of 7 bases from V and 4 bases from J, the junction contained 7 bases not matched to a gene. The CDR3 DNA reads TGCAGCGCTAAAGGACAGGGGATCACTGAAGCTTTCTTT. This encodes CSAKGQGITEAFF.